These 8 T cell receptor beta chains share one sample of origin, sequenced in a study of T cell repertoires in cytomegalovirus infection (dated by TCRdb to about 2019). Sequencing instrument: Illumina HiSeq 1500. The raw public reads went through TCRdb reprocessing: fastp at Q25, MiXCR clone calling, in-frame beta chains kept. Identical CDR3 proteins give one entry, which carries the most common genes and DNA. This sample gives a few hundred thousand distinct CDR3 sequences in total; roughly an eighth of them show up just once. Roughly 8.7% of the sample comes from the top ten. Sequenced: PBMCs. Receptors originate from a human donor in good health (CMV status not recorded). Some clones in this sample may be carry-over from other donors' samples.

The sample holds a few counts of this clonotype. V usage is TRBV11-2 and J usage is TRBJ2-5; perhaps TRBD2 as D (5 bases). CDR1 is SGHAT, CDR2 FQNNGV, per germline. The CDR3 length is 12 residues. The V end was cut by 6 bases, the J end by 9 bases, with 14 bases between. Here the CDR3 reads CASRTTSRAQYF. For the CDR3, the DNA is TGTGCCAGCAGGACTACAAGTAGGGCCCAGTACTTC.

This clonotype was counted ten times or more. The chain employs TRBV7-8 and TRBJ1-5; D gene unclear. The CDR3 has 13 residues. In germline, CDR1 is SGHVS, CDR2 FQNEAQ. Trimming left V 6 bases short and J 1 base short, with 7 bases between. The CDR3 is CASRGRSNQPQHF. The DNA of the CDR3 is TGTGCCAGCAGGGGTAGGAGCAATCAGCCCCAGCATTTT.

There are many counts of this clonotype. This chain joins TRBV19 and TRBJ2-7, with D possibly TRBD1 on 5 matching bases. This CDR3 comprises 13 residues. CDR1 and CDR2 (germline): LNHDA, SQIVND (reference sequence). The V gene lost 3 bases and the J gene lost 3 bases, with 9 bases spanning the gap. CDR3 amino acids: CASSITGFYEQYF. DNA of the CDR3: TGTGCCAGTAGTATCACAGGATTCTACGAGCAGTACTTC.

This clonotype occurred many times. The V call is TRBV7-9, the J call TRBJ2-5; 7 bases map to TRBD1. Germline lookup yields CDR1 SEHNR and CDR2 FQNEAQ (reference sequence). This CDR3 comprises 14 residues. Trimming took 8 bases from V and 5 from J; bases not matched to a gene: 11. The CDR3 DNA reads as TGTGCCAGCGGAACTCGACAGGGTATGGAGACCCAGTACTTC. As protein: CASGTRQGMETQYF.

The sample holds many counts of this clonotype. The chain employs TRBV7-9 and TRBJ2-2; 9 bases map to TRBD1. Germline V CDR1 and CDR2: SEHNR, FQNEAQ (reference sequence). The CDR3 contains 16 residues. Losses at the gene ends were 5 bases for V and 5 bases for J; bases not matched to a gene: 9. The CDR3 loop is CASSREQGARTGELFF. As DNA, the CDR3 is TGTGCCAGCAGCCGAGAACAGGGGGCAAGAACCGGGGAGCTGTTTTTT.

The V gene is TRBV12-3 or TRBV12-4, the J gene TRBJ1-1; 7 nucleotides line up with TRBD1. The CDR3 runs to 14 residues. V lost 7 bases, J lost 0 bases, and 5 bases stayed unmatched. The CDR3 region is CASTPTGLNTEAFF. CDR3 in DNA: TGTGCCAGCACTCCGACAGGGTTGAACACTGAAGCTTTCTTT.

This clonotype was seen a few times. The chain is built from TRBV10-3 and TRBJ1-1; weak D call: TRBD1 (5 bases). The CDR3 consists of 13 residues. Germline CDR1 ENHRY, CDR2 SYGVKD. With 8 bases removed from V and 5 bases from J, the gap between germline ends came to 15 bases. CDR3 residues: CAISQGLGTEAFF. Here the CDR3 DNA reads TGTGCCATCTCTCAGGGATTAGGTACTGAAGCTTTCTTT.

The chain combines TRBV29-1 with TRBJ2-1; D could derive from TRBD1 or TRBD2 (5 bases each). The CDR3 contains 12 residues. The ends were cut back, 7 bases at V and 7 bases at J, with 14 bases in the middle. CDR1 and CDR2 from the germline V gene are SQVTM and ANQGSEA. The CDR3 DNA follows: TGCAGCGCACTAGAAGGGGTGAATGAGCAGTTCTTC. As protein: CSALEGVNEQFF.